The clone carrying this T cell receptor beta chain was found many times. The antigen remains undetermined. This sample stems from a study of T-cell reconstitution after alpha-beta-depleted transplantation in children. Preparation of the TCRbeta library used unique molecular identifiers. Via MiXCR, TCRdb re-called the PCR reads, giving one row per CDR3 protein. This table has hundreds of thousands of distinct CDR3 sequences, 7.5% to 9% appearing once. Study results and caveats: From surviving recipient T cells and thymic progenitors came the high day-60 TCRbeta diversity observed in some patients. Expanded graft clones, several hundred of them, were reportedly the source of alpha-beta T cells about two months after transplant. Newly produced T cells mostly accounted for T-cell counts and diversity one year post-transplant.

Germline V gene sequence: CDR1 LGHDT, CDR2 YNNKEL (reference sequence). The CDR3 consists of 14 residues. Trimming cost V 3 bases and J 6 bases, with 15 bases left between them. This specimen was peripheral blood, taken 360 days after TCRalphabeta/CD19-depleted stem cell transplant. This TCR was recovered from a female patient aged 2 to 10 who had a stem cell transplant for Fanconi anemia, so the T cells may come from the graft donor. The chain uses TRBV3-1 and TRBJ2-7; D remains ambiguous. The CDR3: CASSHPSVFGEQYF. Here the CDR3 DNA reads TGTGCCAGCAGCCATCCTTCCGTCTTTGGCGAGCAGTACTTC.